Shown below are 25 T cell receptor beta chains from a single sample sequenced in a study of blood T cell repertoires in COVID-19. Clones were read by immunoSEQ multiplex PCR, and TCRdb kept only the in-frame ones, dropping some. The table includes about 190,000 clones, 80% to 85% detected once. The specimen was peripheral blood. The receptors were gathered from a human donor in a cohort sampled during active COVID-19.

A few counts support this clone. This sequence joins TRBV4-2 and TRBJ1-5; D remains ambiguous. There are 14 residues in the CDR3. Between the trimmed V and J ends, which lost 0 bases and 4 bases, there was a span of 7 bases. Germline CDR1 is LGHNA and CDR2 is YNFKEQ. The CDR3 sequence: CASSQEELNQPQHF. The CDR3 DNA sequence: TGTGCCAGCAGCCAAGAAGAGCTAAATCAGCCCCAGCATTTT.

J is TRBJ1-6 and V is TRBV24-1; D perhaps matches TRBD1 (5 bases). The CDR3 length is 15 residues. Trimming took off 9 bases at V and 0 bases at J, with 11 bases between the two ends. CDR1 is KGHDR, CDR2 SFDVKD, per germline. The CDR3 here is CATQQGRSYNSPLHF. CDR3 sequence (DNA): TGTGCCACCCAGCAGGGCCGCTCCTATAATTCACCCCTCCACTTT.

The V gene is TRBV6-2 or TRBV6-3, the J gene TRBJ1-2; 7 bases are shared with TRBD1. Germline CDR1 and CDR2: MNHEY and SVGEGT. J was trimmed by 1 base and V by 6 bases; bases with no gene match: 8. CDR3 length equals 15 residues. The chain's CDR3 is CASSPGTAFNYGYTF. Written as DNA, the CDR3 is TGTGCCAGCAGCCCCGGGACAGCTTTTAACTATGGCTACACCTTC.

Written as DNA, the CDR3 is TGTGCCAGCAGCTACGGACAGGAGGATAGTGGCTACACCTTC. It specifies CASSYGQEDSGYTF. The V gene is TRBV14, the J gene TRBJ1-2, with 7 nucleotides matching TRBD1. Losses at the gene ends were 5 bases for V and 7 bases for J; bases not matched to a gene: 10. The CDR3 totals 14 residues. The V gene's germline CDR1 is SGHDN and CDR2 FVKESK.

This chain joins TRBV30 and TRBJ2-6; 7 nucleotides match TRBD1. CDR1 and CDR2 (germline): GTSNPN, SVGIG (reference sequence). With 4 bases clipped from V and 0 bases from J, the junction kept 12 bases outside the gene matches. This CDR3 comprises 18 residues. CDR3 coding DNA: TGTGCCTGGACCATGGACAGGACTGACAACTCTGGGGCCAACGTCCTGACTTTC. Its translation: CAWTMDRTDNSGANVLTF.

The J gene is TRBJ2-6, the V gene TRBV5-6; 10 bases match TRBD2. The germline CDR1 and CDR2 sequences are SGHDT and YYEEEE. The junction had 10 bases not matched to a gene; V was cut back by 4 bases and J by 3 bases. This CDR3 contains 18 residues. The CDR3 is CASSVGTSVGSGANVLTF. The CDR3 DNA sequence: TGTGCCAGCAGCGTGGGGACTAGCGTGGGGAGTGGGGCCAACGTCCTGACTTTC.

This rearrangement joins TRBV11-3 to TRBJ2-2, with D perhaps TRBD1 (5 bases). Germline assignment: CDR1 SGHNT and CDR2 YENEEA. The V end lost 5 bases, the J end lost 0 bases, and 10 bases lay between the germline ends. The CDR3 covers 15 residues. CDR3: CASSPSRANTGELFF. As DNA, the CDR3 is TGTGCCAGCAGCCCCAGCAGGGCGAACACCGGGGAGCTGTTTTTT.

The J gene is TRBJ2-2, the V gene TRBV2, with D possibly being TRBD1 (6 bases). The V gene's germline CDR1 is SNHLY and CDR2 FYNNEI. The CDR3 is 15 amino acids. Trimming shortened V by 7 bases and J by 3 bases, and 15 bases separated the two germline ends. The CDR3 sequence: CASTSDRQYTGELFF. CDR3 bases: TGTGCCAGCACCTCGGACAGACAATACACCGGGGAGCTGTTTTTT.

This sequence joins TRBV10-3 and TRBJ2-2; weak D call: TRBD2 (5 bases). Germline loops: CDR1 ENHRY, CDR2 SYGVKD. V shed 6 bases and J shed 2 bases, with 7 bases lying between them. This CDR3 contains 13 residues. The CDR3 DNA sequence: TGTGCCATCAGCGACTATAACACCGGGGAGCTGTTTTTT. As protein: CAISDYNTGELFF.

V and J are TRBV29-1 and TRBJ2-3, with 8 nucleotides matching TRBD1. CDR3 length: 13 amino acids. With 7 bases clipped from V and 1 base from J, the junction kept 4 bases outside the gene matches. From germline, CDR1 is SQVTM and CDR2 ANQGSEA. As DNA, the CDR3 is TGCAGCGCGGTACAGGGGGGCACAGATACGCAGTATTTT. Residues: CSAVQGGTDTQYF.

The chain couples TRBV19 to TRBJ2-7, with D unclear. The CDR3 spans 13 residues. Germline CDR1 and CDR2: LNHDA and SQIVND (reference sequence). Deletions cut 8 bases from V and 2 bases from J, with 13 bases between. CDR3 amino acids: CASASGSTYEQYF. CDR3 in DNA: TGTGCCAGTGCGTCCGGGTCCACCTACGAGCAGTACTTC.

The chain has TRBV19 and TRBJ1-4, with 10 bases that match TRBD1. Looked up from germline, CDR1 is LNHDA and CDR2 is SQIVND (reference sequence). This CDR3 region has 15 residues. The junction had 6 bases not matched to a gene; V was cut back by 3 bases and J by 8 bases. The CDR3: CASSMVGQGFEKLFF. CDR3 DNA: TGTGCCAGTAGTATGGTGGGACAGGGGTTCGAAAAACTGTTTTTT.

This sequence joins TRBV7-9 and TRBJ1-5; TRBD1 matches 9 bases. The germline gives CDR1 SEHNR, CDR2 FQNEAQ (reference sequence). J lost 5 bases, V lost 6 bases, and 2 bases had no gene match. This CDR3 is built from 13 residues. The CDR3 here is CASSRDRDQPQHF. The CDR3 nucleotides read TGTGCCAGCAGTCGGGACAGGGATCAGCCCCAGCATTTT.

In this sample, this clone turned up once. The J gene is TRBJ2-3, the V gene TRBV2; 9 bases are a match to TRBD1. The germline gives CDR1 SNHLY, CDR2 FYNNEI. The CDR3 runs 14 residues. Trimming at V came to 5 bases and at J to 4 bases, leaving 4 bases not matched to a gene. CDR3 in DNA: TGTGCCAGCAGTAGGGACAGGGTTTCAGATACGCAGTATTTT. Protein product: CASSRDRVSDTQYF.

The rearrangement joins TRBV5-1 to TRBJ2-5, with TRBD2 as a possible D gene (6 bases). The CDR3 covers 13 residues. V lost 2 bases, J lost 5 bases, and 10 bases lay in between. CDR1 and CDR2 from the germline V gene are SGHRS and YFSETQ. The CDR3 DNA follows: TGCGCCAGCAGCTTCCAGGAGGGCGAGACCCAGTACTTC. Translation gives CASSFQEGETQYF.

The DNA for the CDR3 is TGCGCCAGCAAAAGGACAGTCGACAACTATGGCTACACCTTC. The encoded protein is CASKRTVDNYGYTF. This sequence joins TRBV5-1 and TRBJ1-2; D may be TRBD1 (6 bases). This CDR3 is 14 amino acids long. V lost 6 bases to trimming and J lost 2 bases, with 14 bases between them. Germline lookup yields CDR1 SGHRS and CDR2 YFSETQ.

The rearrangement joins TRBV28 to TRBJ1-2; 7 nucleotides align to TRBD1. CDR3 size: 14 residues. CDR1 and CDR2 from the germline V gene are MDHEN and SYDVKM. V dropped 6 bases and J dropped 4; count of bases not matched to a gene: 8. The CDR3 DNA follows: TGTGCCAGCAGGCCGGGACAGCGCCTCTATGGCTACACCTTC. Translating it yields CASRPGQRLYGYTF.

V and J are TRBV6-5 and TRBJ1-1; D perhaps matches TRBD1 (6 bases). The V gene lost 5 bases and the J gene lost 6 bases, with 13 bases spanning the gap. CDR1 MNHEY and CDR2 SVGAGI come from the germline V gene. This CDR3 is 13 amino acids long. CDR3 protein: CASSLTGLPEAFF. The CDR3 DNA reads TGTGCCAGCAGTCTGACAGGCCTACCTGAAGCTTTCTTT.

This chain uses TRBV12-5 with TRBJ1-5; D is uncertain. V lost 5 bases and J lost 7, with 9 bases in between. Germline assignment: CDR1 LGHNT and CDR2 FRNRAP. The CDR3 has 12 amino acids. This chain's CDR3 is CASGLSDQPQHF. The CDR3 nucleotides are TGTGCTAGTGGTCTGAGCGACCAGCCCCAGCATTTT. Supplemented by reference TRBV12-5 and TRBJ1-5, the full variable domain reads DARVTQTPRHKVTEMGQEVTMRCQPILGHNTVFWYRQTMMQGLELLAYFRNRAPLDDSGMPKDRFSAEMPDATLATLKIQPSEPRDSAVYFCASGLSDQPQHFGDGTRLSIL.

The chain carries TRBV2 and TRBJ1-2; D call uncertain. This CDR3 has 13 amino acids. The germline gives CDR1 SNHLY, CDR2 FYNNEI. The ends were cut back, 1 base at V and 4 bases at J, with 7 bases in the middle. Written as DNA, the CDR3 is TGTGCCAGCAGTGAAGGTCAGGTCTATGGCTACACCTTC. Residues: CASSEGQVYGYTF.

The V and J genes are TRBV7-2 and TRBJ2-5; TRBD2 matches at 9 bases. Germline V gives CDR1 SGHTA, CDR2 FQGNSA. Losses at the gene ends were 6 bases for V and 1 base for J; bases not matched to a gene: 12. The CDR3 contains 17 residues. CDR3 amino acids: CASSFNPPTSGQETQYF. The CDR3 DNA reads as TGTGCCAGCAGTTTCAACCCACCGACTAGCGGCCAAGAGACCCAGTACTTC.

There are a few counts of this clone. V and J are TRBV6-5 and TRBJ1-5; D might be TRBD1 (5 bases). The germline gives CDR1 MNHEY, CDR2 SVGAGI. The CDR3 totals 15 residues. V dropped 7 bases and J dropped 0 bases, with 13 bases sitting between them. The CDR3 DNA follows: TGTGCCAGCACCCCGACAGCAGATAGCAATCAGCCCCAGCATTTT. Translating it yields CASTPTADSNQPQHF.

The rearrangement joins TRBV28 to TRBJ2-7; 11 bases map to TRBD2. V trimming: 8 bases; J trimming: 4 bases; junction bases outside the gene matches: 4. CDR1 and CDR2 (germline): MDHEN, SYDVKM. The CDR3 spans 13 residues. Written as DNA, the CDR3 is TGTGCCAGCGGTGCTAGCGGGGGGTACGAGCAGTACGTC. Encoded protein: CASGASGGYEQYV.

The count of this clone is one. The chain has TRBV30 and TRBJ2-1, with 11 bases aligning to TRBD2. J was trimmed by 10 bases and V by 2 bases; bases with no gene match: 13. The germline gives CDR1 GTSNPN, CDR2 SVGIG (reference sequence). The CDR3 consists of 16 residues. For the CDR3, the DNA is TGTGCCTGGAGTTTAGTTCTAGCGGGGGGTCCGGGAGAGCAGTTCTTC. Its protein is CAWSLVLAGGPGEQFF.

This clone was counted only a few times. The V gene is TRBV2, the J gene TRBJ2-4; TRBD1 aligns across 9 bases. This CDR3 is 14 amino acids long. V lost 10 bases to trimming and J lost 4 bases; unmatched junction nucleotides: 8. Germline CDR1 and CDR2: SNHLY and FYNNEI. The chain's CDR3 is CATEPGQGKNIQYF. CDR3 DNA sequence: TGTGCCACCGAACCCGGACAGGGGAAAAACATTCAGTACTTC.